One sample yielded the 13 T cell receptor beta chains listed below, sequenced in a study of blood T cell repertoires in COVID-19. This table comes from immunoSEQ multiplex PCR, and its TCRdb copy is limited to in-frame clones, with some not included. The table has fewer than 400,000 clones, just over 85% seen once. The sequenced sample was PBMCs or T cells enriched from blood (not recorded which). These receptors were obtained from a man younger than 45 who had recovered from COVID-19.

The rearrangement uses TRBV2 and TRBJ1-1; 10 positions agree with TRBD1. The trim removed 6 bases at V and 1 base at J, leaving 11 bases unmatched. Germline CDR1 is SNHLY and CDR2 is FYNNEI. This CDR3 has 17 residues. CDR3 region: CASSGGQGVVGNTEAFF. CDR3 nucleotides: TGTGCCAGCAGCGGCGGACAGGGGGTAGTCGGGAACACTGAAGCTTTCTTT.

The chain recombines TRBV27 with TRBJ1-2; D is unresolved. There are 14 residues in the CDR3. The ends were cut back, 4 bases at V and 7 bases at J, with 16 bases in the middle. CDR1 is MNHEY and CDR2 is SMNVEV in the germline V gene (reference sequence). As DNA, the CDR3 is TGTGCCAGCAGTTCCCGGGCGGGGTTGCTTGGCTACACCTTC. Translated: CASSSRAGLLGYTF.

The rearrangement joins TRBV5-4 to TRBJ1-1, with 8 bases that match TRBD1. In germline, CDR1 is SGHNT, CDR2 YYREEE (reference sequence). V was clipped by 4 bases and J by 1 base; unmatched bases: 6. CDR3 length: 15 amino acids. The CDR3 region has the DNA TGTGCCAGCAGCCGGGGGGACAGGTCGAACACTGAAGCTTTCTTT. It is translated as CASSRGDRSNTEAFF.

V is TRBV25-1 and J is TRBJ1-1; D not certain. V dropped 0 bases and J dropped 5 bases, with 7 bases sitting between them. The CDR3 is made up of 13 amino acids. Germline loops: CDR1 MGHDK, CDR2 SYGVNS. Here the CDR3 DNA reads TGTGCCAGCAGTGAATATTACGGGACTGAAGCTTTCTTT. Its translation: CASSEYYGTEAFF.

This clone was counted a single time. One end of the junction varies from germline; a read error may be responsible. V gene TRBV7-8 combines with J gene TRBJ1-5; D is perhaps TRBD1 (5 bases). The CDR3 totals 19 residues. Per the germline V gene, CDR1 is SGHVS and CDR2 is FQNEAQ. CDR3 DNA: TGCGCCCGCAGCCCGATGCCTCGGGGGACCGGGGGGGGCAATCAGCCCCAGCATTTT. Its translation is CARSPMPRGTGGGNQPQHF.

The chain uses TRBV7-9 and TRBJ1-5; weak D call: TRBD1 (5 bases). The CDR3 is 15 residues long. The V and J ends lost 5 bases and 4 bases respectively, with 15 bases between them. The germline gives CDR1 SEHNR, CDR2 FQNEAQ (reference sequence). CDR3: CASSRGGDQNQPQHF. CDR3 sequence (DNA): TGTGCCAGCAGCCGGGGCGGGGATCAGAATCAGCCCCAGCATTTT.

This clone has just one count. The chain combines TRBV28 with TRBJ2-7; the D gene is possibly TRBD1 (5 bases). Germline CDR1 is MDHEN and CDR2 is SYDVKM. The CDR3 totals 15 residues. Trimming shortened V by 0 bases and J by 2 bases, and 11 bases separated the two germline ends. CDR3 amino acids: CASSLWQEGAYEQYF. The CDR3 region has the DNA TGTGCCAGCAGTTTATGGCAGGAAGGGGCCTACGAGCAGTACTTC.

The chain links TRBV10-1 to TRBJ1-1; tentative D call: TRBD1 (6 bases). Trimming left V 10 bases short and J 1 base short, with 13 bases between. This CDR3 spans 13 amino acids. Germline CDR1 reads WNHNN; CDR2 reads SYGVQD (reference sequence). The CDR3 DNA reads TGCGCCACTCAGGGGACGGGGAACACTGAAGCTTTCTTT. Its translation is CATQGTGNTEAFF.

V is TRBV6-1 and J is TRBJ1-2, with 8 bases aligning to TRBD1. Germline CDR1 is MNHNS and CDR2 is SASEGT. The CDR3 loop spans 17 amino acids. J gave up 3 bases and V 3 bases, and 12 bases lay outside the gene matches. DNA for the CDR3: TGTGCCAGCAGTGATCTGTGGACAGGGAACAGGGACTATGGCTACACCTTC. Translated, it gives CASSDLWTGNRDYGYTF.

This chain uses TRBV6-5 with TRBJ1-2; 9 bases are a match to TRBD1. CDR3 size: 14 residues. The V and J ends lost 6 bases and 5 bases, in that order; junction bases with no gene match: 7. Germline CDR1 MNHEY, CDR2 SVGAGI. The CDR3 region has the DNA TGTGCCAGCAGGGACGGCGGGACAGGGTATGGCTACACCTTC. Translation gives CASRDGGTGYGYTF.

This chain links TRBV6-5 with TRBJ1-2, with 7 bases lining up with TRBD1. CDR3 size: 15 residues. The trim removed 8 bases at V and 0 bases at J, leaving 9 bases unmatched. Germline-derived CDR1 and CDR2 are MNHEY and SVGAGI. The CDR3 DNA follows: TGTGCCAGCGACCCTGGAGGGGGCCCTAACTATGGCTACACCTTC. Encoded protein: CASDPGGGPNYGYTF.

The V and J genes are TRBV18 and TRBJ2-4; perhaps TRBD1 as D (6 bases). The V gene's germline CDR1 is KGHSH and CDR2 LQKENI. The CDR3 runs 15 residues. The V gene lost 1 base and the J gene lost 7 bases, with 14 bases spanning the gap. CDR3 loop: CASSPRPRQGNIQYF. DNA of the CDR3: TGTGCCAGCTCACCACGCCCGAGGCAGGGGAACATTCAGTACTTC.

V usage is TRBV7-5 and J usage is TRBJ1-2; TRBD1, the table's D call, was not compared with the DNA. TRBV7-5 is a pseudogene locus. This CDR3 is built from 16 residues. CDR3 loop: CARSFLGQGILLGYTF. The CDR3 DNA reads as TGTGCCAGAAGCTTTTTGGGACAGGGGATTTTGTTGGGCTACACCTTC.